The rows below give T cell receptor beta chains drawn from one sample of a study of cytomegalovirus exposure and HLA in healthy donors. Measured with immunoSEQ multiplex PCR; TCRdb has only the in-frame clones, and not every one. The sample shows 100,000 to 150,000 clones, roughly 80% of them seen only once. Sequenced sample: PBMCs. The origin of the receptors is a boy younger than 18 in good health and CMV-seronegative. The CDR3 runs from the conserved cysteine through the conserved F or W. Each record gives: D gene, clone size, V gene, J gene, CDR3 DNA, CDR3 protein. The D gene is left open where the match is weak. Clone size is not always given. Where it is, it says once, few, many or a class for expanded clones.

D gene: .; clone size: .; V gene: TRBV2; J gene: TRBJ2-3; CDR3 DNA: TGTGCCAGTTCCCTAGCTGCGGATACGCAGTATTTT; CDR3 protein: CASSLAADTQYF
D gene: .; clone size: .; V gene: TRBV4-1; J gene: TRBJ1-3; CDR3 DNA: TGCGCCAGCAGCCAGATACTCAACTCTGGAAACACCATATATTTT; CDR3 protein: CASSQILNSGNTIYF
D gene: TRBD2; clone size: .; V gene: TRBV30; J gene: TRBJ2-5; CDR3 DNA: TGTGCCTGGACTAGCGGGAGTCAAGAGACCCAGTACTTC; CDR3 protein: CAWTSGSQETQYF
D gene: TRBD2; clone size: .; V gene: TRBV4-3; J gene: TRBJ2-7; CDR3 DNA: TGCGCCAGCAGCGCCACTAGCGGGTATAGCGACTACGAGCAGTACTTC; CDR3 protein: CASSATSGYSDYEQYF
D gene: .; clone size: once; V gene: TRBV19; J gene: TRBJ2-2; CDR3 DNA: TGTGCCAGTAGTATAGGGCAAACACCCGGGGAGCTGTTTTTT; CDR3 protein: CASSIGQTPGELFF
D gene: .; clone size: .; V gene: TRBV5-1; J gene: TRBJ1-1; CDR3 DNA: TGCGCCAGCAGCCGGGGGGGACCGAACACTGAAGCTTTCTTT; CDR3 protein: CASSRGGPNTEAFF
D gene: .; clone size: once; V gene: TRBV5-8; J gene: TRBJ2-3; CDR3 DNA: TGTGCCAGCAGCTTGGCCGGCACAGATACGCAGTATTTT; CDR3 protein: CASSLAGTDTQYF
D gene: .; clone size: few; V gene: TRBV30; J gene: TRBJ2-5; CDR3 DNA: TGTGCCTGGAGTGCAGGGATCGGGACCCAGTACTTC; CDR3 protein: CAWSAGIGTQYF
D gene: TRBD2; clone size: .; V gene: TRBV27; J gene: TRBJ2-7; CDR3 DNA: TGTGCCAGCAGTTTATTCGCTAGCGGCACCTACGAGCAGTACTTC; CDR3 protein: CASSLFASGTYEQYF
D gene: .; clone size: .; V gene: TRBV19; J gene: TRBJ2-3; CDR3 DNA: TGTGCCAGTAGTATAGTCGTCGGAGGGGATACGCAGTATTTT; CDR3 protein: CASSIVVGGDTQYF
D gene: TRBD2; clone size: .; V gene: TRBV9; J gene: TRBJ2-3; CDR3 DNA: TGTGCCAGCAGCGTAGCTGGGACTAGCGCCGATACGCAGTATTTT; CDR3 protein: CASSVAGTSADTQYF
D gene: TRBD2; clone size: .; V gene: TRBV4-1; J gene: TRBJ2-7; CDR3 DNA: TGCGCCAGCACCCGTCAGTGGGAGGGCCTATACGAGCAGTACTTC; CDR3 protein: CASTRQWEGLYEQYF
D gene: TRBD1; clone size: once; V gene: TRBV14; J gene: TRBJ2-5; CDR3 DNA: TGTGCCAGCAGCCAAGGGGGACAGGGGCCTTGGGAGACCCAGTACTTC; CDR3 protein: CASSQGGQGPWETQYF
D gene: .; clone size: .; V gene: TRBV6-5; J gene: TRBJ2-1; CDR3 DNA: TGTGCCAGCAGCGACTCTATGAGCTCCTACAATGAGCAGTTCTTC; CDR3 protein: CASSDSMSSYNEQFF
D gene: TRBD1; clone size: .; V gene: TRBV6-1; J gene: TRBJ1-5; CDR3 DNA: TGTGCCAGCAGTGAAGGGTGGACAGGGGTGAGGCCCCAGCATTTT; CDR3 protein: CASSEGWTGVRPQHF
D gene: .; clone size: .; V gene: TRBV4-3; J gene: TRBJ1-1; CDR3 DNA: TGCGCCAGCAGCCAAGATAGGGGCACTGAAGCTTTCTTT; CDR3 protein: CASSQDRGTEAFF
D gene: TRBD2; clone size: .; V gene: TRBV6-1; J gene: TRBJ2-7; CDR3 DNA: TGTGCCATTTCAAGGACTAGCGGGCCCTACGAGCAGTACTTC; CDR3 protein: CAISRTSGPYEQYF
D gene: .; clone size: .; V gene: TRBV6-1; J gene: TRBJ2-5; CDR3 DNA: TGTGCCAGCAGTGGGACAGCTCAAGAGACCCAGTACTTC; CDR3 protein: CASSGTAQETQYF
D gene: TRBD2; clone size: .; V gene: TRBV2; J gene: TRBJ2-2; CDR3 DNA: TGTGCCAGCAGTGAAACTAGCGGGAGGGCCGACACCGGGGAGCTGTTTTTT; CDR3 protein: CASSETSGRADTGELFF
D gene: .; clone size: .; V gene: TRBV5-1; J gene: TRBJ2-1; CDR3 DNA: TGCGCCAGCAGCTTGGCCAAGTCCGGAGCGGATGAGCAGTTCTTC; CDR3 protein: CASSLAKSGADEQFF
D gene: TRBD2; clone size: .; V gene: TRBV10-3; J gene: TRBJ2-3; CDR3 DNA: TGTGCCATCAGTGACCCTAGCGGGAGGGCCTCAGATACGCAGTATTTT; CDR3 protein: CAISDPSGRASDTQYF
D gene: .; clone size: .; V gene: TRBV4-2; J gene: TRBJ1-2; CDR3 DNA: TGTGCCAGCAGCCAAGTGGGAGGGGGACCCACTAACTATGGCTACCCCTTC; CDR3 protein: CASSQVGGGPTNYGYPF
D gene: .; clone size: .; V gene: TRBV30; J gene: TRBJ1-2; CDR3 DNA: TGTGCCTGGGCCGGAGGATGGAACTATGGCTACACCTTC; CDR3 protein: CAWAGGWNYGYTF
D gene: .; clone size: .; V gene: TRBV30; J gene: TRBJ1-6; CDR3 DNA: TGTGCCTGGAGTGTGAGGGGGTCGGATTCACCCCTCCACTTT; CDR3 protein: CAWSVRGSDSPLHF
D gene: .; clone size: .; V gene: TRBV7-9; J gene: TRBJ2-2; CDR3 DNA: TGTGCCAGCAGCTTAGATCGCGGCACGAACACCGGGGAGCTGTTTTTT; CDR3 protein: CASSLDRGTNTGELFF
D gene: .; clone size: .; V gene: TRBV7-8; J gene: TRBJ1-4; CDR3 DNA: TGTGCCAGCAGCTTCGAGGAGGGTGAAAAACTGTTTTTT; CDR3 protein: CASSFEEGEKLFF
D gene: .; clone size: .; V gene: TRBV30; J gene: TRBJ1-4; CDR3 DNA: TGTGCCTGGAGTGGGGGGCAGGATGAAAAACTGTTTTTT; CDR3 protein: CAWSGGQDEKLFF
D gene: .; clone size: .; V gene: TRBV29-1; J gene: TRBJ2-5; CDR3 DNA: TGCAGCCCCCGAAGGGACTACCAAGAGACCCAGTACTTC; CDR3 protein: CSPRRDYQETQYF
D gene: TRBD1; clone size: .; V gene: TRBV29-1; J gene: TRBJ2-2; CDR3 DNA: TGCAGCGTGGGGACAGGGGGGTCCGGGGAGCTGTTTTTT; CDR3 protein: CSVGTGGSGELFF
D gene: TRBD1; clone size: .; V gene: TRBV9; J gene: TRBJ2-7; CDR3 DNA: TGTGCCAGCAGCCTTGCGGACAGGGGCGGCTACGAGCAGTACTTC; CDR3 protein: CASSLADRGGYEQYF
D gene: .; clone size: .; V gene: TRBV5-6; J gene: TRBJ2-7; CDR3 DNA: TGTGCCAGCAGCTCCCTAGCGTTGCGATACGAGCAGTACTTC; CDR3 protein: CASSSLALRYEQYF
D gene: TRBD1; clone size: .; V gene: TRBV28; J gene: TRBJ1-2; CDR3 DNA: TGTGCCAGCAGTTTACCGGGACAGGAGGTCTATGGCTACACCTTC; CDR3 protein: CASSLPGQEVYGYTF
D gene: TRBD1; clone size: .; V gene: TRBV5-4; J gene: TRBJ2-3; CDR3 DNA: TGTGCCAGCAGCAGTGGCATAGGCCCAAGGGGGCTCACAGATACGCAGTATTTT; CDR3 protein: CASSSGIGPRGLTDTQYF
D gene: .; clone size: .; V gene: TRBV7-2; J gene: TRBJ2-1; CDR3 DNA: TGTGCCAGCAGCTTTCCGTACAATGAGCAGTTCTTC; CDR3 protein: CASSFPYNEQFF
D gene: .; clone size: .; V gene: TRBV30; J gene: TRBJ1-1; CDR3 DNA: TGTGCCTGGAGTTTAGGGGAATCTGAAGCTTTCTTT; CDR3 protein: CAWSLGESEAFF
D gene: TRBD1; clone size: .; V gene: TRBV19; J gene: TRBJ1-3; CDR3 DNA: TGTGCCAGTAGTACGGCACAGGGGTACTCTGGAAACACCATATATTTT; CDR3 protein: CASSTAQGYSGNTIYF
D gene: TRBD1; clone size: .; V gene: TRBV4-1; J gene: TRBJ2-1; CDR3 DNA: TGCGCCAGCAGCTCTACGACAGGGGTGAGCTCCTACAATGAGCAGTTCTTC; CDR3 protein: CASSSTTGVSSYNEQFF
D gene: TRBD1; clone size: few; V gene: TRBV5-4; J gene: TRBJ2-7; CDR3 DNA: TGTGCCAGCAGCTCCCACCGGGACAGGGGAGTCCACGAGCAGTACTTC; CDR3 protein: CASSSHRDRGVHEQYF
D gene: .; clone size: once; V gene: TRBV2; J gene: TRBJ1-2; CDR3 DNA: TGTGCCAGCATTCCGGGGGGACCCTATGGCTACACCTTC; CDR3 protein: CASIPGGPYGYTF
D gene: TRBD1; clone size: .; V gene: TRBV27; J gene: TRBJ1-2; CDR3 DNA: TGTGCCAGCAGTTGGACAGGGATTCCAGCTAACTATGGCTACACCTTC; CDR3 protein: CASSWTGIPANYGYTF
D gene: .; clone size: .; V gene: TRBV6-5; J gene: TRBJ2-7; CDR3 DNA: TGTGCCAGCAGTCCCAACGGGATACCCTACGAGCAGTACTTC; CDR3 protein: CASSPNGIPYEQYF
D gene: TRBD1; clone size: .; V gene: TRBV25-1; J gene: TRBJ2-3; CDR3 DNA: TGTGCCAGCAGTGAATATCGGGACAGTGGGGCGGATACGCAGTATTTT; CDR3 protein: CASSEYRDSGADTQYF
D gene: .; clone size: .; V gene: TRBV7-6; J gene: TRBJ2-2; CDR3 DNA: TGTGCCAGCAGCTTAGGCAGGCGCGGGCGGAGGTCGAACACCGGGGAGCTGTTTTTT; CDR3 protein: CASSLGRRGRRSNTGELFF
D gene: TRBD1; clone size: .; V gene: TRBV30; J gene: TRBJ1-1; CDR3 DNA: TGTGCCTGGAGGATCCACCGGGACAGGTCTGAAGCTTTCTTT; CDR3 protein: CAWRIHRDRSEAFF
D gene: TRBD1; clone size: .; V gene: TRBV6-1; J gene: TRBJ1-5; CDR3 DNA: TGTGCCAGCAGTGAAGGTGCGACAGGGTATCAGCCCCAGCATTTT; CDR3 protein: CASSEGATGYQPQHF
D gene: .; clone size: .; V gene: TRBV2; J gene: TRBJ2-7; CDR3 DNA: TGTGCCAGCAGTGGTCCGGGAGAAGCCCCCTACGAGCAGTACTTC; CDR3 protein: CASSGPGEAPYEQYF
D gene: TRBD2; clone size: .; V gene: TRBV4-1; J gene: TRBJ2-1; CDR3 DNA: TGCGCCAGCAGCACCAGGACTAGCGGGAGTTTAAGCTCCTACAATGAGCAGTTCTTC; CDR3 protein: CASSTRTSGSLSSYNEQFF
D gene: .; clone size: once; V gene: TRBV5-1; J gene: TRBJ2-7; CDR3 DNA: TGCGCCAGCAGCGGCGTAGCGGATTCCTACGAGCAGTACTTC; CDR3 protein: CASSGVADSYEQYF
D gene: TRBD1; clone size: .; V gene: TRBV29-1; J gene: TRBJ2-7; CDR3 DNA: TGCAGCGTTCGACAGGGTAGCTCCTACGAGCAGTACTTC; CDR3 protein: CSVRQGSSYEQYF
D gene: .; clone size: .; V gene: TRBV5-4; J gene: TRBJ2-4; CDR3 DNA: TGTGCCAGCAGCTTGGAAGGTCGGGACATTCAGTACTTC; CDR3 protein: CASSLEGRDIQYF
D gene: .; clone size: .; V gene: TRBV5-4; J gene: TRBJ1-2; CDR3 DNA: TGTGCCAGCAGCTCCGGGACACCGAACACTAACTATGGCTACACCTTC; CDR3 protein: CASSSGTPNTNYGYTF
D gene: TRBD2; clone size: few; V gene: TRBV4-2; J gene: TRBJ2-1; CDR3 DNA: TGTGCCAGCCGACTAGCGGAACTCAATGAGCAGTTCTTC; CDR3 protein: CASRLAELNEQFF
D gene: TRBD2; clone size: few; V gene: TRBV30; J gene: TRBJ2-7; CDR3 DNA: TGTGCCTGGGCGGGGGGTTACGAGCAGTACTTC; CDR3 protein: CAWAGGYEQYF
D gene: TRBD2; clone size: .; V gene: TRBV27; J gene: TRBJ2-3; CDR3 DNA: TGTGCCAGCAGTCCCCCTCGGACTAGCGGGAGCCCCACAGATACGCAGTATTTT; CDR3 protein: CASSPPRTSGSPTDTQYF